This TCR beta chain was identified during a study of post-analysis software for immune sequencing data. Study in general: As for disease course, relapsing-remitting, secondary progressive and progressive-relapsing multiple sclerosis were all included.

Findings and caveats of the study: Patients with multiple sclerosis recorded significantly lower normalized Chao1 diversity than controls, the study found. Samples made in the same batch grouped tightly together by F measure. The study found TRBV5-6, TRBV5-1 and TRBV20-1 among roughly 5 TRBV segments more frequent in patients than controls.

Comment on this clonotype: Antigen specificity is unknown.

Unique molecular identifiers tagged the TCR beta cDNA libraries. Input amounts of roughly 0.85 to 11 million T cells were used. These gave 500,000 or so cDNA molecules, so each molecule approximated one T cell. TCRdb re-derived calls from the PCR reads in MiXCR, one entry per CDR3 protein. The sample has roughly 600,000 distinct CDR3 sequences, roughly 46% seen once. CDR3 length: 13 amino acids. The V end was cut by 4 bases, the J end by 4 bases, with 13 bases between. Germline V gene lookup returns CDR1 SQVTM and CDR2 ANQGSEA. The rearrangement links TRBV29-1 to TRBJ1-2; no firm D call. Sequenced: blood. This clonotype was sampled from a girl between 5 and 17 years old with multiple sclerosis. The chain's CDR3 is CSVGDQELYGYTF. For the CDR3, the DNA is TGCAGCGTTGGAGATCAGGAGCTCTATGGCTACACCTTC.